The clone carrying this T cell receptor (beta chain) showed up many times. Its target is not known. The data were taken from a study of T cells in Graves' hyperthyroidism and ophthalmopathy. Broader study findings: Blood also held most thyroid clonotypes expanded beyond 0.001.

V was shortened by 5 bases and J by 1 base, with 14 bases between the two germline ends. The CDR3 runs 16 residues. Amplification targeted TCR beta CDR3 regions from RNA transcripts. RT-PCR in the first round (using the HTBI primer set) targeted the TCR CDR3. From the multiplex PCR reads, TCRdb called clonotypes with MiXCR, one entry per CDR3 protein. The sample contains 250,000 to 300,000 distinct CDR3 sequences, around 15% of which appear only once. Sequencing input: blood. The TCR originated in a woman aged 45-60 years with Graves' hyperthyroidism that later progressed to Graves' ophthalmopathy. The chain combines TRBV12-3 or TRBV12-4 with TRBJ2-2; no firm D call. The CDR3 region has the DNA TGTGCCAGCAGTCGCGTTGGGCAGGTGAACACCGGGGAGCTGTTTTTT. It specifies CASSRVGQVNTGELFF.